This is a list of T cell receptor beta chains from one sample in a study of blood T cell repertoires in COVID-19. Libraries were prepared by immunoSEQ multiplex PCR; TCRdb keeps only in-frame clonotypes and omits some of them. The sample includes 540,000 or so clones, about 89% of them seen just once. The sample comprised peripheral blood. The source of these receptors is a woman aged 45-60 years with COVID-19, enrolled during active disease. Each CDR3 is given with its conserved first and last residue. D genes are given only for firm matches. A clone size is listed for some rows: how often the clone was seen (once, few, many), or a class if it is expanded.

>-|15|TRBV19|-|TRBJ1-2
CASSETGPTNYGYTF
TGTGCCAGTAGTGAAACAGGGCCAACTAACTATGGCTACACCTTC
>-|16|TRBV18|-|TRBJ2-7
CASSPRGRGGLDEQYF
TGTGCCAGCTCACCACGGGGCCGGGGAGGTCTCGACGAGCAGTACTTC
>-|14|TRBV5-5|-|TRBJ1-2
CASSSSLRARGYTF
TGTGCCAGCAGCTCATCCTTGAGGGCCAGAGGCTACACCTTC
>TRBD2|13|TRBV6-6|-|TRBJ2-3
CAGWTSGKDTQYF
TGTGCCGGGTGGACTAGCGGTAAAGATACGCAGTATTTT
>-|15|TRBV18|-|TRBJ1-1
CASSPLAGAGTEAFF
TGTGCCAGCTCACCGTTGGCAGGGGCGGGCACTGAAGCTTTCTTT
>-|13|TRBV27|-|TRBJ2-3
CASSSGMTDTQYF
TGTGCCAGCAGTTCGGGGATGACAGATACGCAGTATTTT
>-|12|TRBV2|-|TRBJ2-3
CASRVNRDTQYF
TGTGCCAGCAGGGTTAATCGGGATACGCAGTATTTT
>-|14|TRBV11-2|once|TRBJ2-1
CASSTGQGRYEQFF
TGTGCCAGCAGCACGGGACAAGGGCGTTATGAGCAGTTCTTC
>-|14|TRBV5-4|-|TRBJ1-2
CASSFMGANYGYTF
TGTGCCAGCAGCTTTATGGGCGCTAACTATGGCTACACCTTC
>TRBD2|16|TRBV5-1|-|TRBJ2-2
CASSGIAGDPTGELFF
TGCGCCAGCAGCGGAATAGCGGGGGACCCAACCGGGGAGCTGTTTTTT
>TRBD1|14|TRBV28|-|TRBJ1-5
CASTSGGRNQPQHF
TGTGCCAGCACCTCAGGGGGGCGCAATCAGCCCCAGCATTTT
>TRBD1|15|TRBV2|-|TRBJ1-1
CASSGRTGTNTEAFF
TGTGCCAGCAGTGGCCGGACAGGGACGAACACTGAAGCTTTCTTT
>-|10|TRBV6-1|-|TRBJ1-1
CASSEWHTFF
TGTGCCAGCAGTGAATGGCATACCTTCTTT
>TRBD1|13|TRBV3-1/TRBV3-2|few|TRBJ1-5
CASGTGGNQPQHF
TGTGCCAGCGGGACAGGGGGTAATCAGCCCCAGCATTTT
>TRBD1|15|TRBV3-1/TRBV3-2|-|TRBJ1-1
CASSPRTGGVTEAFF
TGTGCCAGCAGCCCCAGGACAGGGGGTGTCACTGAAGCTTTCTTT
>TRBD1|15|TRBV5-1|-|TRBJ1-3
CASSLGDRVTNTIYF
TGCGCCAGCAGCTTGGGGGACAGGGTTACCAACACCATATATTTT
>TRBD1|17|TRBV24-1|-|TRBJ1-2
CATSDISPGTGNYGYTF
TGTGCCACCAGTGATATTAGTCCCGGGACAGGGAACTATGGCTACACCTTC
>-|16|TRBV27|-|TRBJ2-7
CASSLFPGGGGYEQYF
TGTGCCAGCAGTTTATTCCCCGGGGGTGGGGGCTACGAGCAGTACTTC
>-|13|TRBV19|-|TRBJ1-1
CASSISINTEAFF
TGTGCCAGTAGTATATCCATTAACACTGAAGCTTTCTTT
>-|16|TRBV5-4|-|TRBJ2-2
CASSLDPGLNTGELFF
TGTGCCAGCAGCTTGGACCCGGGACTGAACACCGGGGAGCTGTTTTTT
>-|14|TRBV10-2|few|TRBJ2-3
CASSEPSTRSAQYF
TGCGCCAGCAGTGAGCCCTCGACTAGGTCGGCGCAGTATTTT
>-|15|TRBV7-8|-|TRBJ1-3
CASSLGGGSGNTIYF
TGTGCCAGCAGCTTAGGAGGTGGCTCTGGAAACACCATATATTTT
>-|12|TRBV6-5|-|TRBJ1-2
CASSRTAGGYTF
TGTGCCAGCAGCCGGACAGCGGGAGGCTACACCTTC
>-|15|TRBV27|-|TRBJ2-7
CASSLWGSGSHEQYF
TGTGCCAGCAGTTTATGGGGCTCTGGCTCTCACGAGCAGTACTTC
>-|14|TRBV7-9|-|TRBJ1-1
CASSPSNGNTEAFF
TGTGCCAGCAGTCCCTCCAACGGGAACACTGAAGCTTTCTTT
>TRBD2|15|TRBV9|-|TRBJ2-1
CASSVPSGGRNEQFF
TGTGCCAGCAGCGTGCCTAGCGGGGGACGGAATGAGCAGTTCTTC
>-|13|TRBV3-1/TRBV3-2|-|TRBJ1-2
CASSQDGGDGYTF
TGTGCCAGCAGCCAAGATGGAGGGGACGGCTACACCTTC